The 8 T cell receptor beta chains reported below all come from one sample, sequenced in a study of blood T cells in healthy people across ages. Using a J-beta primer mix together with a sample-barcoded 5' primer, a second PCR was run for roughly 6 to 11 cycles. TCRdb redid the calling of the 5' RACE reads with MiXCR, one entry per CDR3 protein. The repertoire holds roughly 680,000 distinct CDR3 sequences, with more than 45% as singletons. Specimen: blood. These receptors were collected from a woman over 75 in good health.

The chain employs TRBV7-2 and TRBJ1-1; 7 bases align to TRBD1. After removal of 3 bases from V and 8 bases from J, the junction contained 9 bases not matched to a gene. This CDR3 contains 14 residues. Per the germline V gene, CDR1 is SGHTA and CDR2 is FQGNSA. CDR3 bases: TGTGCCAGCAGCTTGAGGGACAGAAGGGACGAAGCTTTCTTT. Its translation: CASSLRDRRDEAFF.

The chain combines TRBV28 with TRBJ1-4; 11 bases match TRBD1. Germline CDR1 reads MDHEN; CDR2 reads SYDVKM. J lost 10 bases, V lost 4 bases, and 11 bases had no gene match. The CDR3 runs 16 residues. CDR3 loop: CASSSPADRGRGKLFF. As DNA, the CDR3 is TGTGCCAGCAGTTCCCCCGCGGACAGGGGGCGCGGAAAACTGTTTTTT.

The V gene is TRBV6-5, the J gene TRBJ2-5; 12 bases agree with TRBD2. The trim removed 6 bases at V and 5 bases at J, leaving 10 bases unmatched. Germline CDR1 reads MNHEY; CDR2 reads SVGAGI. This CDR3 contains 16 residues. The CDR3: CASRSGTSGRPETQYF. The CDR3 region has the DNA TGTGCCAGCAGGAGCGGGACTAGCGGGCGCCCGGAGACCCAGTACTTC.

This clonotype has only a few counts. A read error may explain this, as a much larger clone is one base away. The J gene is TRBJ2-5, the V gene TRBV6-5; no definite D call. The ends were cut back, 2 bases at V and 1 base at J, with 11 bases in the middle. Germline values: CDR1 MNHEY, CDR2 SVGAGI. CDR3 length: 15 residues. For the CDR3, the DNA is TGTGCCAGCAGTTACGGCCGAGCGCCCCAAGAGACCCAGTACTTC. This encodes CASSYGRAPQETQYF.

This clonotype was counted ten times or more. The chain is built from TRBV29-1 and TRBJ1-1; 7 nucleotides align to TRBD1. The ends lost 5 bases at V and 5 bases at J; junction bases unmatched: 5. Germline V gene lookup returns CDR1 SQVTM and CDR2 ANQGSEA. The CDR3 loop spans 12 amino acids. CDR3 nucleotides: TGCAGCGTTCCTACAGGGGAGACTGAAGCTTTCTTT. Its translation is CSVPTGETEAFF. The full variable domain, rest sourced from reference TRBV29-1 and TRBJ1-1, is SAVISQKPSRDICQRGTSLTIQCQVDSQVTMMFWYRQQPGQSLTLIATANQGSEATYESGFVIDKFPISRPNLTFSTLTVSNMSPEDSSIYLCSVPTGETEAFFGQGTRLTVV.

The chain employs TRBV20-1 and TRBJ1-5; a possible D gene is TRBD1 (6 bases). This CDR3 has 15 residues. The V end lost 6 bases, the J end lost 7 bases, and 22 bases lay between the germline ends. Germline loops: CDR1 DFQATT, CDR2 SNEGSKA (reference sequence). The CDR3 nucleotides are TGCAGTGCCCGACAGGAAAACCAAATTGGACAGCCCCAGCATTTT. Protein: CSARQENQIGQPQHF.

As to this clonotype: This may be a read error, as it is one base from a much larger clone. The chain has TRBV29-1 and TRBJ2-4, with TRBD2 matching over 7 bases. There are 12 residues in the CDR3. The germline V gene has CDR1 SQVTM and CDR2 ANQGSEA. For the CDR3, the DNA is TGCAGCGTTCGGGAGGCCAAAAGCATTCAGTACTTC. Amino acid sequence: CSVREAKSIQYF.

This clonotype appeared a few times. The chain couples TRBV6-6 to TRBJ1-5; D uncertain. CDR3 length equals 14 residues. CDR1 is MNHNY, CDR2 SVGAGI, per germline (reference sequence). V shed 2 bases and J shed 1 base, with 6 bases lying between them. As DNA, the CDR3 is TGTGCCAGCAGTTACATCTGGAGCAATCAGCCCCAGCATTTT. Residues: CASSYIWSNQPQHF.